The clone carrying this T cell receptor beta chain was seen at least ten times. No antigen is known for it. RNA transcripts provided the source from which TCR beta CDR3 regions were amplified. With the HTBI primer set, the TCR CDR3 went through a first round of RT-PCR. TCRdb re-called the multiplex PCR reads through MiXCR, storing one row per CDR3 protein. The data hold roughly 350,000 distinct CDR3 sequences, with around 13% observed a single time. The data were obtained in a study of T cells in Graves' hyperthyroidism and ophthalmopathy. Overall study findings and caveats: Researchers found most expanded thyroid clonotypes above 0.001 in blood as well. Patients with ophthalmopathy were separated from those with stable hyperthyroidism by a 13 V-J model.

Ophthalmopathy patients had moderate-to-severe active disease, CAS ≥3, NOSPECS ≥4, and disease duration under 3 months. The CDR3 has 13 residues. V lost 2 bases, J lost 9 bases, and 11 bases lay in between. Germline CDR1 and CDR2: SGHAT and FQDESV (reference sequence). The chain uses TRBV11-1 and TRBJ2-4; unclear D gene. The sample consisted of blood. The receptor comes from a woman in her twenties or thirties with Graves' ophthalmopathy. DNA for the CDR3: TGTGCCAGCAGCTTAAGGGATACGGGCATTCAGTACTTC. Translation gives CASSLRDTGIQYF.